The clone carrying this T cell receptor (beta chain) was recorded once. Its antigen is not identified. Just one base apart from a much larger clone, this may be a read error. The authors made TCR beta cDNA from 450 to 600 ng total RNA with a constant-region primer. Libraries of TCR beta came from three nested multiplex PCR rounds with slightly modified ARM-PCR. The study ran its first two PCR rounds for nine to eleven cycles each, using TRBV1-TRBV30 forward primers and a C-beta reverse primer. TCRdb processed the multiplex PCR reads anew with MiXCR; each CDR3 protein has one entry. In the table there are about 84,000 distinct CDR3 sequences, around 70% of which are singletons. The roughly 19-33 mg bulk tissue piece was not sorted before simultaneous RNA and DNA extraction. These patients lived with chronic HBV infection and had never been treated. Researchers took samples from five separate regions of each tumor.

The germline V gene has CDR1 MDHEN and CDR2 SYDVKM. The CDR3 spans 16 residues. This sample stems from a study of tumor-infiltrating lymphocytes in primary liver carcinoma. Study details: With diameters of roughly 4 to 10 cm, tumors were stage T1-T3 N0M0. Study-wide results and caveats: The difference in top-250-clone fraction between tumors and blood was significant, favoring tumors (p = 0.039).

The receptor comes from a man between 40 and 49 years old with primary liver carcinoma and hepatitis B virus infection. This rearrangement joins TRBV28 to TRBJ2-2; 8 nucleotides line up with TRBD1. Material for sequencing was liver tumor tissue from sampling region 1. Noted subset: tumor region T1, superior pole. Here the CDR3 reads CTSSLSTGGHTGELFF. The CDR3, as DNA: TGTACCAGCAGTTTAAGCACAGGGGGTCACACCGGGGAGCTGTTTTTT.